What follows are 20 T cell receptor beta chains derived from one specimen sequenced in a study of shared clonotypes between healthy human individuals. Libraries were prepared by immunoSEQ multiplex PCR; TCRdb keeps only in-frame clonotypes and omits some of them. The sample shows 600,000 to 750,000 clones, 90% of them seen only once. Sequencing used memory CD8+ T cells from PBMCs. Subset indicated: CD45RO+ cells pooled with CCR7-negative TemRA cells. These receptors all stem from a man aged 18 to 30 in good health. Some clones in this sample may be carry-over from other donors' samples.

This chain connects TRBV10-3 to TRBJ2-3; D is unresolved. V shed 8 bases and J shed 3 bases, with 18 bases lying between them. CDR3 length: 15 residues. Germline V lookup: CDR1 ENHRY, CDR2 SYGVKD. CDR3 residues: CAISSAVLPTDTQYF. CDR3 sequence (DNA): TGTGCCATCTCCTCCGCGGTTTTACCTACAGATACGCAGTATTTT.

V gene TRBV5-1 combines with J gene TRBJ2-5; 7 nucleotides align to TRBD1. The ends lost 4 bases at V and 6 bases at J; junction bases unmatched: 12. The CDR3 is 15 amino acids. Germline CDR1 and CDR2: SGHRS and YFSETQ. This chain's CDR3 is CASSQGTARPKTQYF. Written as DNA, the CDR3 is TGCGCCAGCAGCCAAGGGACAGCTCGGCCGAAGACCCAGTACTTC.

In nucleotides, the CDR3 is TGTGCCAGCAGCTTAGTTTTCACCCCATACAATGAGCAGTTCTTC. Protein sequence: CASSLVFTPYNEQFF. The rearrangement uses TRBV7-6 and TRBJ2-1; D uncertain. The CDR3 has 15 amino acids. V dropped 1 base and J dropped 4 bases, with 11 bases sitting between them. Germline assignment: CDR1 SGHVS and CDR2 FNYEAQ.

The rearrangement uses TRBV4-1 and TRBJ2-7; the match to TRBD2 covers 12 bases. CDR3 length equals 15 residues. The germline gives CDR1 MGHRA, CDR2 YSYEKL. V lost 1 base and J lost 2; bases outside the gene matches: 0. The CDR3 DNA is TGCGCCAGCAGCCAAGGGACTAGCGGGGCCTACGAGCAGTACTTC. This codes for CASSQGTSGAYEQYF.

This chain joins TRBV4-1 and TRBJ2-1; 7 positions agree with TRBD2. From germline, CDR1 is MGHRA and CDR2 YSYEKL. V gave up 2 bases and J gave up 7 bases; unmatched junction bases: 8. This CDR3 comprises 15 residues. CDR3 amino acids: CASSQSVAGGNEQFF. CDR3 in DNA: TGCGCCAGCAGCCAATCGGTAGCGGGTGGTAATGAGCAGTTCTTC.

The chain recombines TRBV10-1 with TRBJ2-2, with 7 bases that match TRBD1. The V segment lost 3 bases and the J segment 0 bases; nucleotides outside the gene matches: 13. Per germline, CDR1 WNHNN and CDR2 SYGVQD (reference sequence). This CDR3 is 19 amino acids long. The CDR3 loop is CASSDSGQKLYPNTGELFF. CDR3 nucleotide sequence: TGCGCCAGCAGTGATTCGGGACAGAAGTTATACCCGAACACCGGGGAGCTGTTTTTT.

This clone was observed once. The V and J genes are TRBV7-9 and TRBJ1-2, with D possibly matching TRBD1 (5 bases). The CDR3 length is 15 residues. Trimming cost V 4 bases and J 3 bases, with 15 bases left between them. Germline-derived CDR1 and CDR2 are SEHNR and FQNEAQ (reference sequence). The CDR3 here is CASSSSGTPDYGYTF. The CDR3 region has the DNA TGTGCCAGCAGCTCCTCCGGGACGCCTGACTATGGCTACACCTTC.

The V gene is TRBV6-1, the J gene TRBJ2-7; 9 nucleotides line up with TRBD1. Germline-derived CDR1 and CDR2 are MNHNS and SASEGT. V lost 6 bases to trimming and J lost 0 bases; unmatched junction nucleotides: 6. CDR3 length: 15 amino acids. The CDR3 region is CASRTGQGGSYEQYF. The CDR3 nucleotides are TGTGCCAGCAGAACGGGACAGGGTGGCTCCTACGAGCAGTACTTC.

The genes are TRBV9 and TRBJ2-7; TRBD1 agrees at 7 bases. J lost 3 bases, V lost 4 bases, and 7 bases had no gene match. Germline V gene sequence: CDR1 SGDLS, CDR2 YYNGEE. This CDR3 has 14 amino acids. CDR3 sequence (DNA): TGTGCCAGCAGCTCCCGGACAGGTAACTACGAGCAGTACTTC. Amino acids: CASSSRTGNYEQYF.

The chain recombines TRBV6-1 with TRBJ2-5; no clear D. The CDR3 is 15 amino acids. Germline values: CDR1 MNHNS, CDR2 SASEGT. The ends were cut back, 4 bases at V and 1 base at J, with 13 bases in the middle. CDR3 in amino acids: CASSGTDWPQETQYF. CDR3 DNA: TGTGCCAGCAGTGGGACCGACTGGCCCCAAGAGACCCAGTACTTC.

V usage is TRBV4-2 and J usage is TRBJ2-1, with D possibly TRBD1 on 10 matching bases. The CDR3 runs to 15 residues. Germline loops: CDR1 LGHNA, CDR2 YNFKEQ. V gave up 3 bases and J gave up 9 bases, with 18 bases separating them. The CDR3 region has the DNA TGTGCCAGCAGCCAGGGACAGGGGCGGGGGGGTGAGCAGTTCTTC. Its translation is CASSQGQGRGGEQFF.

This chain links TRBV9 with TRBJ2-1; D unclear. The CDR3 contains 16 residues. Germline assignment: CDR1 SGDLS and CDR2 YYNGEE. V shed 0 bases and J shed 1 base, with 11 bases lying between them. This chain's CDR3 is CASSVDWVGSYNEQFF. In nucleotides, the CDR3 is TGTGCCAGCAGCGTAGACTGGGTCGGGTCCTACAATGAGCAGTTCTTC.

The chain employs TRBV27 and TRBJ2-1, with 10 bases matching TRBD2. V trimming: 5 bases; J trimming: 4 bases; junction bases outside the gene matches: 8. The CDR3 sequence is 16 residues long. From germline, CDR1 is MNHEY and CDR2 SMNVEV (reference sequence). This CDR3 is CASSPQAGGSYNEQFF. CDR3 DNA sequence: TGTGCCAGCAGTCCCCAAGCGGGAGGGTCTTACAATGAGCAGTTCTTC.

The chain joins TRBV6-1 to TRBJ1-1, with D unclear. The length of the CDR3 is 11 residues. Germline V gives CDR1 MNHNS, CDR2 SASEGT. Between the trimmed V and J ends, which lost 7 bases and 10 bases, there was a span of 13 bases. Written as DNA, the CDR3 is TGTGCCAGCATAAACCCTTTGGCAGCTTTCTTT. As protein: CASINPLAAFF.

This clone was recorded a few times. The V and J genes are TRBV6-1 and TRBJ2-3; perhaps TRBD2 as D (6 bases). From germline, CDR1 is MNHNS and CDR2 SASEGT. Trimming removed 3 bases at V and 0 bases at J, with 22 bases between. This CDR3 has 19 residues. The CDR3, as DNA: TGTGCCAGCAGTGACCCCCGGCTAGCGACGGTCTCTAGCACAGATACGCAGTATTTT. Translated, it gives CASSDPRLATVSSTDTQYF.

The chain recombines TRBV11-2 with TRBJ2-5; D not certain. The last part of the DNA fits TRBJ2-7 better; the J call may be wrong. Germline CDR1 and CDR2: SGHAT and FQNNGV. The CDR3 spans 13 residues. The CDR3 sequence is CASSLFQSYEQYF. The CDR3 bases are TGTGCCAGCAGCTTATTCCAGTCCTACGAGCAGTACTTC.

This clone was observed once. The chain recombines TRBV7-9 with TRBJ2-2; 8 bases match TRBD1. The V and J ends lost 6 bases and 7 bases, in that order; junction bases with no gene match: 7. The CDR3 is made up of 14 amino acids. Germline V gives CDR1 SEHNR, CDR2 FQNEAQ (reference sequence). The CDR3 DNA sequence: TGTGCCAGCAGACCGGACAGGGCGGACGGGGAGCTGTTTTTT. It translates to CASRPDRADGELFF.

The chain joins TRBV27 to TRBJ2-7, with D possibly TRBD2 on 6 matching bases. The V and J ends lost 5 bases and 2 bases respectively, with 13 bases between them. The CDR3 is made up of 14 amino acids. Germline CDR1 is MNHEY and CDR2 is SMNVEV (reference sequence). The CDR3, as DNA: TGTGCCAGCAGTAACCTAGCGTATACCTACGAGCAGTACTTC. This sequence encodes CASSNLAYTYEQYF.

This sequence joins TRBV27 and TRBJ2-1; the match to TRBD1 covers 8 bases. Trimming cost V 4 bases and J 6 bases; bases outside gene matches: 8. This CDR3 comprises 15 residues. From germline, CDR1 is MNHEY and CDR2 SMNVEV (reference sequence). Here the CDR3 DNA reads TGTGCCAGCAGTTACACCAGGGGGCTTGGCAATGAGCAGTTCTTC. Amino acid sequence: CASSYTRGLGNEQFF.

The chain couples TRBV11-2 to TRBJ2-7; 14 nucleotides align to TRBD2. V gave up 3 bases and J gave up 4 bases; unmatched junction bases: 14. This CDR3 spans 19 amino acids. Germline V gene data show CDR1 as SGHAT and CDR2 as FQNNGV. In DNA, the CDR3 is TGTGCCAGCAGCTTTCCTTTGGGGACTAGCGGGAGCCCACATTACGAGCAGTACTTC. It translates to CASSFPLGTSGSPHYEQYF. The full variable domain, its missing parts supplied by reference TRBV11-2 and TRBJ2-7, is EAGVAQSPRYKIIEKRQSVAFWCNPISGHATLYWYQQILGQGPKLLIQFQNNGVVDDSQLPKDRFSAERLKGVDSTLKIQPAKLEDSAVYLCASSFPLGTSGSPHYEQYFGPGTRLTVT.